Presented here are 16 T cell receptor beta chains from one specimen sequenced in a study of brain T cells in children with intractable seizures. Time point of the sample: blood from clinic visit 5 months post-surgery; TSC patient then seizure free. Assay used: immunoSEQ multiplex PCR; TCRdb lists only in-frame clones, some missing. The sample yields about 340,000 clones, about 93% seen once. Sequenced material: peripheral blood, taken roughly 5 months after surgery. Receptor source: a boy in the first two years of life with tuberous sclerosis and intractable seizures.

CDR3 residues: CASSPGGLSLGQPQHF. Here the CDR3 DNA reads TGTGCCAGCAGCCCGGGGGGACTTTCTTTGGGGCAGCCCCAGCATTTT. The chain uses TRBV7-9 and TRBJ1-5; D perhaps matches TRBD1 (5 bases). Trimming left V 5 bases short and J 7 bases short, with 21 bases between. The CDR3 contains 16 residues. CDR1 and CDR2 from the germline V gene are SEHNR and FQNEAQ (reference sequence).

The V call is TRBV2, the J call TRBJ2-1; a weak D match, TRBD2 (5 bases). The CDR3 covers 12 residues. Germline loops: CDR1 SNHLY, CDR2 FYNNEI. Trimming pared 4 bases from V and 12 bases from J, leaving 13 bases between. The CDR3 region has the DNA TGTGCCAGCAGTGGCGACTATTCGGGGCAGTTCTTC. Its translation is CASSGDYSGQFF. The full variable domain, in which reference TRBV2 and TRBJ2-1 provide the parts outside the CDR3, is EPEVTQTPSHQVTQMGQEVILRCVPISNHLYFYWYRQILGQKVEFLVSFYNNEISEKSEIFDDQFSVERPDGSNFTLKIRSTKLEDSAMYFCASSGDYSGQFFGPGTRLTVL.

Written as DNA, the CDR3 is TGTGCCAGCAGCTTACTGGGAGGCGAGACCCAGTACTTC. It translates to CASSLLGGETQYF. This chain links TRBV7-3 with TRBJ2-5; D might be TRBD2 (6 bases). V dropped 2 bases and J dropped 5 bases, with 9 bases sitting between them. Germline assignment: CDR1 SGHTA and CDR2 FQGTGA. The CDR3 loop spans 13 amino acids.

The CDR3 sequence is CASSPGQGKEQYF. CDR3 DNA: TGTGCCAGTAGTCCGGGACAGGGGAAAGAGCAGTACTTC. The chain has TRBV19 and TRBJ2-7; 10 bases map to TRBD1. The ends lost 5 bases at V and 7 bases at J; junction bases unmatched: 5. The CDR3 length is 13 residues. CDR1 and CDR2 (germline): LNHDA, SQIVND (reference sequence).

This rearrangement joins TRBV5-1 to TRBJ1-1; D might be TRBD1 (5 bases). This CDR3 spans 12 amino acids. The germline V gene encodes CDR1 SGHRS and CDR2 YFSETQ. Trimming removed 4 bases at V and 2 bases at J, with 6 bases between. CDR3 loop: CASSDRNTEAFF. The CDR3, as DNA: TGCGCCAGCAGCGACAGAAACACTGAAGCTTTCTTT.

The genes are TRBV12-3 or TRBV12-4 and TRBJ2-2, with unresolved D. V shed 3 bases and J shed 3 bases, with 5 bases lying between them. CDR3 size: 13 residues. The CDR3 protein is CASSLEYTGELFF. The CDR3 region has the DNA TGTGCCAGCAGTTTGGAATACACCGGGGAGCTGTTTTTT.

This clone occurred once. V is TRBV21-1 and J is TRBJ1-3. TRBV21-1 is a listed pseudogene. The CDR3 runs to 13 residues. CDR3 residues: CASSKDSGNTIYF. The CDR3 bases are TGTGCCAGCAGCAAGGACTCTGGAAACACCATATATTTT.

In DNA form, the CDR3 reads TGTGCCAGCAGCTTAGGGGCCGGGGGCGCGGGGGCTAGCAATCAGCCCCAGCATTTT. Residues: CASSLGAGGAGASNQPQHF. J is TRBJ1-5 and V is TRBV7-9; TRBD1 is a possible D gene (6 bases). The germline V and J ends were trimmed by 1 base and 0 bases, with 19 bases remaining between them. The germline V gene has CDR1 SEHNR and CDR2 FQNEAQ (reference sequence). The CDR3 extends over 19 amino acids. Together with reference TRBV7-9 and TRBJ1-5, the CDR3 gives the full variable domain: DTGVSQNPRHKITKRGQNVTFRCDPISEHNRLYWYRQTLGQGPEFLTYFQNEAQLEKSRLLSDRFSAERPKGSFSTLEIQRTEQGDSAMYLCASSLGAGGAGASNQPQHFGDGTRLSIL.

V usage is TRBV20-1 and J usage is TRBJ2-1, with D unresolved. This CDR3 contains 11 residues. Between the trimmed V and J ends, which lost 3 bases and 6 bases, there was a span of 6 bases. In germline, CDR1 is DFQATT, CDR2 SNEGSKA (reference sequence). CDR3 protein: CSARYVNEQFF. Written as DNA, the CDR3 is TGCAGTGCTAGGTACGTCAATGAGCAGTTCTTC.

V usage is TRBV18 and J usage is TRBJ1-3; D ambiguous. V lost 3 bases and J lost 0, with 6 bases in between. Germline V gene lookup returns CDR1 KGHSH and CDR2 LQKENI. This CDR3 contains 14 residues. The CDR3 is CASSPTLSGNTIYF. Written as DNA, the CDR3 is TGTGCCAGCTCACCGACTCTCTCTGGAAACACCATATATTTT.

The chain recombines TRBV28 with TRBJ2-5, with D perhaps assigned TRBD1 or TRBD2 (5 bases each). The CDR3 is 16 amino acids. Germline V gene sequence: CDR1 MDHEN, CDR2 SYDVKM. The V end lost 1 base, the J end lost 4 bases, and 16 bases lay between the germline ends. Written as DNA, the CDR3 is TGTGCCAGCAGTTTATTCCCTCGAGGGGTCGGAGAGACCCAGTACTTC. Translated: CASSLFPRGVGETQYF.

This sequence joins TRBV7-6 and TRBJ1-1; the D is unclear. This CDR3 spans 14 amino acids. Per germline, CDR1 SGHVS and CDR2 FNYEAQ. V was shortened by 4 bases and J by 0 bases, with 9 bases between the two germline ends. The CDR3 region has the DNA TGTGCCAGCAGCTCTCGGACGGTGAACACTGAAGCTTTCTTT. Encoded protein: CASSSRTVNTEAFF.

This clone was detected only once. This sequence joins TRBV20-1 and TRBJ1-6; D unresolved. The germline V gene encodes CDR1 DFQATT and CDR2 SNEGSKA (reference sequence). Trimming cost V 3 bases and J 4 bases, with 19 bases left between them. This CDR3 is 17 amino acids long. CDR3 DNA sequence: TGCAGTGCTAGTAGCCCCCCGAGGGTCGGGTATAATTCACCCCTCCACTTT. This encodes CSASSPPRVGYNSPLHF.

V and J are TRBV4-1 and TRBJ1-2; 9 bases are shared with TRBD1. The V gene's germline CDR1 is MGHRA and CDR2 YSYEKL. This CDR3 is 15 amino acids long. V was pared by 1 base and J by 7 bases, with 7 bases of the junction left unmatched. The CDR3 bases are TGCGCCAGCAGCCAAGGCGGACAGGGGATTCTTGGCTACACCTTC. Its translation is CASSQGGQGILGYTF.

The chain carries TRBV24-1 and TRBJ2-1; D gene unclear. Between the trimmed V and J ends, which lost 7 bases and 7 bases, there was a span of 19 bases. The CDR3 totals 15 residues. Germline lookup yields CDR1 KGHDR and CDR2 SFDVKD. DNA of the CDR3: TGTGCCACCAGGGAAGGACCAGGAATGGGGAATGAGCAGTTCTTC. As protein: CATREGPGMGNEQFF.

The chain has TRBV12-3 or TRBV12-4 and TRBJ2-4, with a weak D call TRBD2 (6 bases). The CDR3 totals 13 residues. The ends were cut back, 8 bases at V and 8 bases at J, with 16 bases in the middle. The CDR3 nucleotides read TGTGCCAGCTCCATCCTCGGCGGGGACATTCAGTACTTC. It codes for CASSILGGDIQYF.